A single sample is the source of the 18 T cell receptor beta chains below, sequenced in a study of cytomegalovirus exposure and HLA in healthy donors. PCR employed 60 Vbeta and 13 Jbeta primers. The repertoire was sequenced with immunoSEQ multiplex PCR; TCRdb's copy has only in-frame clones and lacks some. The profile shows 180,000 or so clones, roughly 75% of them singletons. The sequenced sample consisted of PBMCs. Every receptor here comes from a woman between 25 and 40 years old in good health and CMV-seronegative.

This chain connects TRBV2 to TRBJ1-3; the match to TRBD1 covers 9 bases. The CDR3 is 15 residues long. Germline V CDR1 and CDR2: SNHLY, FYNNEI. With 7 bases clipped from V and 4 bases from J, the junction kept 8 bases outside the gene matches. As DNA, the CDR3 is TGTGCCAGCACCAGGGACAGGGTCGAAGGAAACACCATATATTTT. This translates into CASTRDRVEGNTIYF.

A few counts support this clone. The V gene is TRBV29-1, the J gene TRBJ2-7; 11 positions match TRBD2. Trimming cost V 6 bases and J 2 bases; bases outside gene matches: 3. The CDR3 has 13 amino acids. Germline CDR1 SQVTM, CDR2 ANQGSEA. CDR3: CSVSSGGPYEQYF. In DNA, the CDR3 is TGCAGCGTATCTAGCGGGGGGCCCTACGAGCAGTACTTC.

This clone was counted between two and nine times. The chain employs TRBV7-8 and TRBJ1-6, with TRBD1 matching over 11 bases. Trimming cost V 5 bases and J 7 bases; bases outside gene matches: 4. The length of the CDR3 is 15 residues. Germline V CDR1 and CDR2: SGHVS, FQNEAQ. In DNA, the CDR3 is TGTGCCAGCAGCCCGAGGACAGGGGGCAATTCACCCCTCCACTTT. Its translation: CASSPRTGGNSPLHF.

Notes on this clone: A read error may account for a junction end that differs from germline. The V gene is TRBV30, the J gene TRBJ1-5; D perhaps matches TRBD1 (5 bases). The germline gives CDR1 GTSNPN, CDR2 SVGIG (reference sequence). The CDR3 loop spans 15 amino acids. The CDR3 coding sequence is TGTGCCTGGAGTGGGGGCGGGGGAAGCAATCGGCCCCAGCATTTT. This gives the protein CAWSGGGGSNRPQHF.

The genes are TRBV11-2 and TRBJ2-1; weak D call: TRBD1 (8 bases). In germline, CDR1 is SGHAT, CDR2 FQNNGV. The length of the CDR3 is 16 residues. V was clipped by 5 bases and J by 0 bases, with 14 bases between them. CDR3 nucleotides: TGTGCCAGCAGCCGCTACAGGGGGGGCTCCTACAATGAGCAGTTCTTC. As protein: CASSRYRGGSYNEQFF.

The chain has TRBV7-6 and TRBJ2-1; TRBD2 aligns across 9 bases. The CDR3 extends over 16 amino acids. V trimming: 4 bases; J trimming: 4 bases; junction bases outside the gene matches: 8. From germline, CDR1 is SGHVS and CDR2 FNYEAQ. The CDR3: CASSSSRSGGYNEQFF. The DNA of the CDR3 is TGTGCCAGCAGCTCCTCGCGTAGCGGGGGTTACAATGAGCAGTTCTTC.

The chain joins TRBV6-6 to TRBJ2-4; 7 bases match TRBD1. Trimming took 5 bases from V and 0 from J; bases not matched to a gene: 7. The CDR3 totals 16 residues. Germline V lookup: CDR1 MNHNY, CDR2 SVGAGI (reference sequence). The CDR3 sequence is CASSLGQELAKNIQYF. The CDR3 nucleotides read TGTGCCAGCAGTCTAGGACAGGAACTAGCCAAAAACATTCAGTACTTC.

This chain joins TRBV18 and TRBJ2-7, with a weak D call TRBD1 (6 bases). This CDR3 spans 14 amino acids. Between the trimmed V and J ends, which lost 3 bases and 1 base, there was a span of 10 bases. Germline CDR1 reads KGHSH; CDR2 reads LQKENI. In nucleotides, the CDR3 is TGTGCCAGCTCACCCGTAGGGGGTTCCTACGAGCAGTACTTC. Protein sequence: CASSPVGGSYEQYF.

The chain's CDR3 is CASSDRRGEQYF. In nucleotides, the CDR3 is TGCGCCAGCAGTGATAGAAGGGGTGAGCAGTACTTC. This sequence joins TRBV10-1 and TRBJ2-7; TRBD1 might be the D (5 bases). Germline CDR1 WNHNN, CDR2 SYGVQD (reference sequence). This CDR3 spans 12 amino acids. V was pared by 3 bases and J by 7 bases, with 10 bases between.

This clone was found a few times. The J gene is TRBJ2-5, the V gene TRBV4-1; 7 bases fit TRBD1. This CDR3 has 16 residues. CDR1 is MGHRA, CDR2 YSYEKL, per germline. The V segment lost 6 bases and the J segment 2 bases; nucleotides outside the gene matches: 12. The CDR3 is CASRPLGGPTQETQYF. For the CDR3, the DNA is TGCGCCAGCAGACCCTTAGGGGGCCCAACACAAGAGACCCAGTACTTC.

This chain links TRBV9 with TRBJ2-7; 9 bases are a match to TRBD1. The CDR3 extends over 15 amino acids. The V segment lost 1 base and the J segment 3 bases; nucleotides outside the gene matches: 5. Per the germline V gene, CDR1 is SGDLS and CDR2 is YYNGEE. CDR3 sequence: CASSVSGQGFYEQYF. The DNA for the CDR3 is TGTGCCAGCAGCGTATCCGGACAGGGGTTCTACGAGCAGTACTTC.

The chain employs TRBV5-1 and TRBJ2-3, with TRBD1 identical over 8 bases. CDR1 is SGHRS, CDR2 YFSETQ, per germline. This CDR3 is 15 amino acids long. Germline trimming cut 2 bases from V and 1 base from J; bases unmatched to any gene: 3. The CDR3 sequence is CASSFQGAGTDTQYF. The CDR3 DNA reads as TGCGCCAGCAGCTTTCAGGGGGCGGGCACAGATACGCAGTATTTT. Complete variable domain (other parts from reference TRBV5-1 and TRBJ2-3): KAGVTQTPRYLIKTRGQQVTLSCSPISGHRSVSWYQQTPGQGLQFLFEYFSETQRNKGNFPGRFSGRQFSNSRSEMNVSTLELGDSALYLCASSFQGAGTDTQYFGPGTRLTVL.

This chain connects TRBV15 to TRBJ2-7; D is perhaps TRBD2 (5 bases). The CDR3 is made up of 16 amino acids. Trimming stripped 1 base from V and 5 bases from J, with 18 bases between. Per the germline V gene, CDR1 is LNHNV and CDR2 is YYDKDF (reference sequence). The CDR3 nucleotides read TGTGCCACCAGCAGAGGGTCGGGAACGACGGGCCACGAGCAGTACTTC. Its translation: CATSRGSGTTGHEQYF.

The rearrangement uses TRBV9 and TRBJ2-1; 7 bases map to TRBD2. The J segment lost 1 base and the V segment lost 2 bases, leaving 3 bases of the junction unmatched. The germline CDR1 and CDR2 sequences are SGDLS and YYNGEE. CDR3 size: 15 residues. The CDR3 sequence is CASSVGLDSYNEQFF. Here the CDR3 DNA reads TGTGCCAGCAGCGTCGGACTAGATTCCTACAATGAGCAGTTCTTC.

This clone turned up a few times. The rearrangement links TRBV6-5 to TRBJ2-3, with 8 bases aligning to TRBD2. Unmatched junction bases numbered 5, after V lost 5 bases and J lost 4 bases. The CDR3 totals 14 residues. Germline CDR1 MNHEY, CDR2 SVGAGI. This CDR3 reads CASSPSGGADTQYF. The CDR3 DNA reads TGTGCCAGCAGTCCGTCGGGGGGGGCAGATACGCAGTATTTT.

This clone was observed a few times. The chain couples TRBV30 to TRBJ1-3; possible D gene TRBD1, 6 bases. CDR3 length equals 16 residues. V was cut by 2 bases and J by 0 bases, with 14 bases left in between. Germline V gene data show CDR1 as GTSNPN and CDR2 as SVGIG (reference sequence). CDR3 DNA sequence: TGTGCCTGGAGTATAGCCCAGGGGCTCTCTGGAAACACCATATATTTT. This gives the protein CAWSIAQGLSGNTIYF.

V gene TRBV10-1 combines with J gene TRBJ2-2; D ambiguous. The CDR3 loop spans 13 amino acids. V was clipped by 2 bases and J by 5 bases, with 6 bases between them. Germline CDR1 and CDR2: WNHNN and SYGVQD (reference sequence). CDR3 sequence: CASSEQVTGELFF. CDR3 DNA: TGCGCCAGCAGTGAGCAGGTTACCGGGGAGCTGTTTTTT.

The chain carries TRBV18 and TRBJ1-1; D unresolved. This CDR3 region has 13 residues. V was trimmed by 5 bases and J by 1 base, leaving 8 bases between them. Germline V CDR1 and CDR2: KGHSH, LQKENI. DNA of the CDR3: TGTGCCAGCTCATATCCGGGGAACACTGAAGCTTTCTTT. Translation gives CASSYPGNTEAFF.